Sequencing of this TCR beta chain was carried out in a study of graft-versus-host responses after intestinal transplantation. Study overall: Following induction with anti-thymocyte globulin, all recipients were given tacrolimus and steroids for approximately 3 years. General study results and limits: Recipient bone marrow held GvH clones, some seen earlier in ileum or blood.

Assay used: immunoSEQ multiplex PCR; TCRdb lists only in-frame clones, some missing. The repertoire consists of over 85,000 clones, with over 80% occurring once and the leading ten covering approximately 0.5%. A word on this clone: The antigen is undetermined.

V dropped 5 bases and J dropped 4; count of bases not matched to a gene: 8. This CDR3 has 16 residues. Per the germline V gene, CDR1 is SGHVS and CDR2 is FQNEAQ. The receptor's source is a human donor who received an intestinal transplant. J is TRBJ2-1 and V is TRBV7-8; TRBD1 aligns across 10 bases. The sample in question was unstimulated CD8+ T cells sorted from spleen or lymph node cells, obtained before intestinal transplant. CDR3 nucleotide sequence: TGTGCCAGCAGCAGGGGGGGGACAGGGGAATACAATGAGCAGTTCTTC. Translating it yields CASSRGGTGEYNEQFF.